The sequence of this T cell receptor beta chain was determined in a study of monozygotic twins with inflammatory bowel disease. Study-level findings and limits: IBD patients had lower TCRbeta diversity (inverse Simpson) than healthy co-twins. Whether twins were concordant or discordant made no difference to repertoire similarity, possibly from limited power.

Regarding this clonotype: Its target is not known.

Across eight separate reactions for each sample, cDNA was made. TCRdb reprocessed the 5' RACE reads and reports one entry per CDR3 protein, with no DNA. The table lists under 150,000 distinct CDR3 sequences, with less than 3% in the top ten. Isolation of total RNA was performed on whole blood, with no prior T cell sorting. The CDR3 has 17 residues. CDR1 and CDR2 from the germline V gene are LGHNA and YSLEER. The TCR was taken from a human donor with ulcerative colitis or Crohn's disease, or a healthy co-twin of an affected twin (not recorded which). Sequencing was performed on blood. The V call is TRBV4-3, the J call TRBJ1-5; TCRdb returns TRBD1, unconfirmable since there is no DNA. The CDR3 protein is CASSQDSSGGGNQPQHF.